The T cell receptor (beta chain) described here comes from a study of T-cell memory formation after mild COVID-19. TCRdb recomputed calls from the 5' RACE reads with MiXCR, one row per CDR3 protein. The sample contains about 340,000 distinct CDR3 sequences, approximately 16% of which appear only once. The study, taken as a whole, reports: Detection of some responders pre-infection suggested pre-existing cross-reactive memory T cells participated.

V dropped 11 bases and J dropped 4 bases, with 9 bases sitting between them. Germline lookup yields CDR1 ENHRY and CDR2 SYGVKD. This CDR3 has 11 residues. Comments on this clonotype: Its specificity is not known.

This receptor was obtained from a man younger than 35 who had mild COVID-19 (a few samples of this study predate the infection). Cell type and time point are not known. What was sequenced was PBMCs or a T cell subset sorted from them (not recorded which). V and J are TRBV10-3 and TRBJ1-5; no reliable D call. CDR3 in DNA: TGTGCCTCCGGACCTAATCAGCCCCAGCATTTT. Protein sequence: CASGPNQPQHF.